What follows describes a single T cell receptor beta chain. Its cognate antigen has yet to be identified. Base qualities are not provided; no much larger clone lies one nucleotide away. Every donor was a healthy Caucasian. The library was built by means of 5' RACE. The instrument given in TCRdb is Illumina HiSeq 2000. A universal primer binding site was introduced by template switching, and a unique molecular identifier was present in the final cDNA, enabling accurate counting of TCR cDNA molecules. Specific primers in the conserved constant-segment region were used to synthesize first-strand cDNA for the TCR alpha and beta chains. To control for contamination, each cDNA library was double barcoded with a SMART-Mk sample barcode plus Illumina barcodes. Two successive PCR steps introduced TruSeq adapter sequences along with Illumina sample barcodes. The Illumina HiSeq platform was used with custom primers to sequence TCR alpha and beta cDNA libraries. The paper's data handling went like this. MiGEC was used to process raw reads and extract unique molecular identifiers, and MiXCR was used to find CDR3 positions. Recombination models were inferred per individual with the repgenHMM and IGoR tools using an EM algorithm. Shared clonotype analysis was performed with the tcR package in R, normalizing sharing by the product of cloneset sizes. To study raw recombination free of thymic and clonal selection effects, out-of-frame nonproductive sequences were analyzed. The raw public data were reprocessed by TCRdb itself: fastp quality trimming at Q25, MiXCR clonotype calling, in-frame beta chains only. Identical CDR3 proteins give one entry, which carries the most common genes and DNA. TCRdb's processing, not the study's, gives the V and J calls here. This sample gives approximately 1.8 million distinct CDR3 sequences in total; roughly 35% of them show up just once. The ten largest clonotypes hold about 0.3% of the sample.

These data come from a study of identical twins (dated by TCRdb to 2016 to 2017). As for the study more broadly: To test whether fetal clonotypes persist, the study used deep sequencing on TCR alpha and beta repertoires from monozygotic twins, unrelated adults of various ages, and cord blood. To rule out contamination, the twin experiments were replicated at different times with different library preparation protocols. What the study reported, not specific to this receptor: Compared with coincidental sharing between unrelated individuals, out-of-frame TCR alpha sequences shared between twins had an excess of sequences with low generation probability. Invariant T cells such as MAIT and iNKT could partly confound zero-insertion analyses, although diverse VJ usage argued against such confounding for most clonotypes. Abundant cord blood beta clonotypes had fewer insertions, young adult naive repertoires showed a similar but weaker trend, and memory repertoires showed no such trend. Because the same donors could not be followed over many years, conclusions were based on cross-sectional statistical analysis. In monozygotic twins, out-of-frame TCR alpha sharing was systematically underestimated by recombination models, although the models agreed with sharing between unrelated individuals. The excess sharing between twins in beta out-of-frame sequences was weaker because fewer shared sequences reduced the signal-to-noise ratio.

Including the terminal cysteine and phenylalanine, the CDR3 comprises 14 residues. CDR3 DNA only is kept here, 42 bases in frame from base 1. V and J lose 6 bases and 5 bases, and a span of 18 bases separates them. Reading the germline V gene (reference sequence) gives CDR1 DFQATT and CDR2 SNEGSKA. Sequences were obtained from cord blood. The chain joins TRBV20-1 to TRBJ2-3; the D region possibly corresponds to TRBD1 (5 bases align). The origin of this receptor is a newborn girl in good health. The CDR3 loop reads CSAPAPLDRDTQYF. The DNA sequence follows: TGCAGTGCCCCAGCCCCCCTTGACAGAGATACGCAGTATTTT.